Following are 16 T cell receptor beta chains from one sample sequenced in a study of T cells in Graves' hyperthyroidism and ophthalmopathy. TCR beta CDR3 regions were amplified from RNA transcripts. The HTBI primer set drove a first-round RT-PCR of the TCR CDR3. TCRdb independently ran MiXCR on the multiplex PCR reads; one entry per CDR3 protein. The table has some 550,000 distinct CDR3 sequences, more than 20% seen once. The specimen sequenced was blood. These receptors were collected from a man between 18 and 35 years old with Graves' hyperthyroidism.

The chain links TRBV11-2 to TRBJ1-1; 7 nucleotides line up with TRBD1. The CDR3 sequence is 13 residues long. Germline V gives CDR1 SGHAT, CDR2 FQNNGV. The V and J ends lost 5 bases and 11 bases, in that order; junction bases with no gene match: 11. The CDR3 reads CASSPDRHRVAFF. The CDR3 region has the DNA TGTGCCAGCAGCCCGGACAGGCACCGGGTGGCTTTCTTT.

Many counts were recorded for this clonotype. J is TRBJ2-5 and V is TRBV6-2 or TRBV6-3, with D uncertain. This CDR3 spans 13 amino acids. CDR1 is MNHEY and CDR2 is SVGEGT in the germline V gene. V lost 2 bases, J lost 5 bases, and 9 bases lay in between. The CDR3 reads CASSYRQWETQYF. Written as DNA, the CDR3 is TGTGCCAGCAGTTACCGGCAGTGGGAGACCCAGTACTTC.

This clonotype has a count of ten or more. CDR3 residues: CASSNLKTGALNTEAFF. CDR3 nucleotide sequence: TGTGCCAGTAGTAATCTTAAAACAGGGGCGCTGAACACTGAAGCTTTCTTT. This chain uses TRBV19 with TRBJ1-1; 7 nucleotides line up with TRBD1. Germline V gives CDR1 LNHDA, CDR2 SQIVND (reference sequence). V dropped 4 bases and J dropped 0; count of bases not matched to a gene: 11. The CDR3 sequence is 17 residues long. The full variable domain, with the rest looked up from reference TRBV19 and TRBJ1-1, is DGGITQSPKYLFRKEGQNVTLSCEQNLNHDAMYWYRQDPGQGLRLIYYSQIVNDFQKGDIAEGYSVSREKKESFPLTVTSAQKNPTAFYLCASSNLKTGALNTEAFFGQGTRLTVV.

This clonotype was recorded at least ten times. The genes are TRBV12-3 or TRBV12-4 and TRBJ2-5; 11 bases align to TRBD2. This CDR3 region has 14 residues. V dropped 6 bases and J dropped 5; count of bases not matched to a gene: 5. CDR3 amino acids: CASRTSGAMETQYF. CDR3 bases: TGTGCCAGCAGGACTAGCGGGGCCATGGAGACCCAGTACTTC.

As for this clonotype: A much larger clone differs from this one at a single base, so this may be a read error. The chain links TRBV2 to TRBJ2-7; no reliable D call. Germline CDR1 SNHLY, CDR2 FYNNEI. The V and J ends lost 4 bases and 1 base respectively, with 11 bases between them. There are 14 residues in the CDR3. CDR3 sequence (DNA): TGTGCCAGCAGTGTGACTTTGGGGTCCTACGAGCAGTACGTC. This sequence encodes CASSVTLGSYEQYV.

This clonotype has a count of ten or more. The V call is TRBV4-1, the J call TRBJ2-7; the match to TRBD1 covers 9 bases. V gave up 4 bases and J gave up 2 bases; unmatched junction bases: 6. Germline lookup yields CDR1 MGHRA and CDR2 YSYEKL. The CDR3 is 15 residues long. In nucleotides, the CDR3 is TGCGCCAGCAGCCCCGAGGGACAGGGAACCTACGAGCAGTACTTC. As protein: CASSPEGQGTYEQYF.

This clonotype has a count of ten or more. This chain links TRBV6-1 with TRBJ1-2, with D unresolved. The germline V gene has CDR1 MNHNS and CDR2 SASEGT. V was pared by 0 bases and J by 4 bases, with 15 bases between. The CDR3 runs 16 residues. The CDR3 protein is CASSEALPLGSYGYTF. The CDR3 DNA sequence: TGTGCCAGCAGTGAAGCGCTACCCCTGGGGAGCTATGGCTACACCTTC.

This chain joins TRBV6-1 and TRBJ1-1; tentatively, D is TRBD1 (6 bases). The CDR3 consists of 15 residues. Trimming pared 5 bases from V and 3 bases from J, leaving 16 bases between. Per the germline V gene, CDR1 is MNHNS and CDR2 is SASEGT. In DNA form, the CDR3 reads TGTGCCAGCAGTCTAGGGACAAGACTTTACACTGAAGCTTTCTTT. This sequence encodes CASSLGTRLYTEAFF.

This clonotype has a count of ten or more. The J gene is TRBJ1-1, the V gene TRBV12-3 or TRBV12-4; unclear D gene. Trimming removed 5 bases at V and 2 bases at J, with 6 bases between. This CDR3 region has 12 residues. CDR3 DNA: TGTGCCAGCAGTCCATTTAACACTGAAGCTTTCTTT. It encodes CASSPFNTEAFF.

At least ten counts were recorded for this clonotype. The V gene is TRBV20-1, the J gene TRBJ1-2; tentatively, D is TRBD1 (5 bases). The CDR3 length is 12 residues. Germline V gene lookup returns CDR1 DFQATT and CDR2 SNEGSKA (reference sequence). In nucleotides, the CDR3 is TGCAGCGCTTGGGGCGTACAGGAAGGCTACACCTTC. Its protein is CSAWGVQEGYTF.

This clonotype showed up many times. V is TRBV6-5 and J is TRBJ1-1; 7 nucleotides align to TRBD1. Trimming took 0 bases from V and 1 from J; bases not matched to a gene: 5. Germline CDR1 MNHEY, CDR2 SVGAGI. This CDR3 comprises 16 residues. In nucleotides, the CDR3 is TGTGCCAGCAGTTACTCGGGGGGACAGAAGAACACTGAAGCTTTCTTT. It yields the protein CASSYSGGQKNTEAFF.

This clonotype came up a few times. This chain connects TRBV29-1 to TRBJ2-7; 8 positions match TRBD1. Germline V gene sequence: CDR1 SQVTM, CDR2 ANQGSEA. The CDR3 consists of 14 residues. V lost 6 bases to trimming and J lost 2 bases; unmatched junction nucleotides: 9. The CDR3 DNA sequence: TGCAGCGTCCTTGGGGGACAGGCTACCTACGAGCAGTACTTC. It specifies CSVLGGQATYEQYF.

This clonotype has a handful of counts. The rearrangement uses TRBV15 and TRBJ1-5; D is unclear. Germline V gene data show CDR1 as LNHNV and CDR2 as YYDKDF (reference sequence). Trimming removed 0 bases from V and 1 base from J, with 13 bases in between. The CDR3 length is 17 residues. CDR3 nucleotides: TGTGCCACCAGCAGAGATCGGAGGGTTGTAAGCAATCAGCCCCAGCATTTT. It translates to CATSRDRRVVSNQPQHF.

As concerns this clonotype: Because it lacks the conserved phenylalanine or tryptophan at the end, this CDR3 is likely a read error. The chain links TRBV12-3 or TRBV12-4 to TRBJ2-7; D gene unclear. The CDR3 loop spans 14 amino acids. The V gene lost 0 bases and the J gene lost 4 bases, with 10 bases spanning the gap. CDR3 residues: CASSLATELYEQYL. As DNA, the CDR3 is TGTGCCAGCAGTTTAGCGACGGAACTATACGAGCAGTACCTC.

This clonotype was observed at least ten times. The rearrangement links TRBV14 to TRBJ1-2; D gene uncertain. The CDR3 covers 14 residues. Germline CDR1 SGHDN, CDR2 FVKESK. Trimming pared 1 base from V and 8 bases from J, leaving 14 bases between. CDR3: CASSQGLGGRGYTF. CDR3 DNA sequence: TGTGCCAGCAGCCAAGGGTTGGGCGGTCGGGGCTACACCTTC.

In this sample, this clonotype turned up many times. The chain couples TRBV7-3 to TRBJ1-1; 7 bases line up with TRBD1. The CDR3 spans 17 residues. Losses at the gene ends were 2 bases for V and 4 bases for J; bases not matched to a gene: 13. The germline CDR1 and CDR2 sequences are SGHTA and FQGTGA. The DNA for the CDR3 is TGTGCCAGCAGCTTATACCCCACGGGACAGTTTCCCACTGAAGCTTTCTTT. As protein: CASSLYPTGQFPTEAFF.